This T cell receptor (beta chain) was observed in a study of beta chain features in type 1 diabetes. TCRB transcripts that were expressed got sequenced, as all of the isolated RNA had been reverse transcribed. Data came from immunoSEQ multiplex PCR; TCRdb stores just in-frame clones and leaves some out. The sample yields a few hundred thousand clones, 16% seen once. Broader study findings: Shortening that was moderate but significant affected the TCRB CDR3s of Type 1 diabetes patients in all four CD4+ subsets.

Concerning this clone: The antigen is unknown.

From germline, CDR1 is LNHNV and CDR2 YYDKDF (reference sequence). Trimming removed 5 bases from V and 7 bases from J; junction bases left unmatched: 7. This CDR3 has 14 residues. Material for sequencing was naive CD4+ T cells from blood. The sequence was obtained from a man under 40 with type 1 diabetes. This chain connects TRBV15 to TRBJ2-1; 8 bases align to TRBD2. CDR3 DNA sequence: TGTGCCACCAGCCGGGAGGGCCCTTCAAATGAGCAGTTCTTC. Protein product: CATSREGPSNEQFF. Full variable domain (rest looked up from reference TRBV15 and TRBJ2-1): DAMVIQNPRYQVTQFGKPVTLSCSQTLNHNVMYWYQQKSSQAPKLLFHYYDKDFNNEADTPDNFQSRRPNTSFCFLDIRSPGLGDTAMYLCATSREGPSNEQFFGPGTRLTVL.